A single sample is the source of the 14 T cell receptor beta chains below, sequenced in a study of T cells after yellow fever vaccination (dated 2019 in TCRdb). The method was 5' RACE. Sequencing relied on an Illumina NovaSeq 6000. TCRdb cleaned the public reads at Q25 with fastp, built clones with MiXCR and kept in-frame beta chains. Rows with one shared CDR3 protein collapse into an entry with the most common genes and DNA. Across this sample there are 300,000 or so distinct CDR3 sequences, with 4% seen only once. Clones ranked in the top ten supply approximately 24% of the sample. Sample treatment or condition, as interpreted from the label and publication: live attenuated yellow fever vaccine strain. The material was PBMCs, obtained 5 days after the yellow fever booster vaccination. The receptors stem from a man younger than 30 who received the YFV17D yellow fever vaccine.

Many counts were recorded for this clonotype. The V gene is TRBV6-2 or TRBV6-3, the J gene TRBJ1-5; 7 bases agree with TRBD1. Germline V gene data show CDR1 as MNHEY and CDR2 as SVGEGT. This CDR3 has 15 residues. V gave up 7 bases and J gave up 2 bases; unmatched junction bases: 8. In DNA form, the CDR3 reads TGTGCCAGCAAACCGACAGGGCTGGGCAATCAGCCCCAGCATTTT. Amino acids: CASKPTGLGNQPQHF.

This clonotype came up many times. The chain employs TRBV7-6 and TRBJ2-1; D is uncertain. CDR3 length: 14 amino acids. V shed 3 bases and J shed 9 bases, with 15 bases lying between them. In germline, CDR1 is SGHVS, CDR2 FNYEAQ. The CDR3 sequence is CASSLASQYGEQFF. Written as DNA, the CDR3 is TGTGCCAGCAGCTTGGCTAGTCAATACGGTGAGCAGTTCTTC.

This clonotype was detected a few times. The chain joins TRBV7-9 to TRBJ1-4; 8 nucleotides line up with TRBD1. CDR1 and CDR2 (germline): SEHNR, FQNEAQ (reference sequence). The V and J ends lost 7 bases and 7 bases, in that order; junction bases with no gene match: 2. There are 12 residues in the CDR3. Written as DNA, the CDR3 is TGTGCCAGCAACACAGGGGGTGAAAAACTGTTTTTT. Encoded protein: CASNTGGEKLFF. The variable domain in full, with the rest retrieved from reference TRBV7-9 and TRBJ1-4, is DTGVSQNPRHKITKRGQNVTFRCDPISEHNRLYWYRQTLGQGPEFLTYFQNEAQLEKSRLLSDRFSAERPKGSFSTLEIQRTEQGDSAMYLCASNTGGEKLFFGSGTQLSVL.

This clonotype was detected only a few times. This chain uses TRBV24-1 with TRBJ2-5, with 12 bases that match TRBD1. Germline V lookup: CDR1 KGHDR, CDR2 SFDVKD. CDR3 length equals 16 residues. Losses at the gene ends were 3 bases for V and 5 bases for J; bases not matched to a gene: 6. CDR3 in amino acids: CATSDAGQGAPETQYF. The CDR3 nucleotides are TGTGCCACCAGTGATGCGGGACAGGGGGCTCCGGAGACCCAGTACTTC.

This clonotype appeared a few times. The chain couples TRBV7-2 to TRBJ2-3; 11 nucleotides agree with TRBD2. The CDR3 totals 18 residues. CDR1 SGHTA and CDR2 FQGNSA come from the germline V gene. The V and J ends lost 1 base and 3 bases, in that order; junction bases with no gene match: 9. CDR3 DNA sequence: TGTGCCAGCAGCTTAGGGGCCCCTAGCGGGGGGTGGACAGATACGCAGTATTTT. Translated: CASSLGAPSGGWTDTQYF.

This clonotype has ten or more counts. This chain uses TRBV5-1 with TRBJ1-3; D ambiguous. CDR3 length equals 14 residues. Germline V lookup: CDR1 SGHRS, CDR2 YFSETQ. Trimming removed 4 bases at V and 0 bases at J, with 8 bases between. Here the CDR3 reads CASSEDGSGNTIYF. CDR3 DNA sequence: TGCGCCAGCAGCGAGGACGGCTCTGGAAACACCATATATTTT.

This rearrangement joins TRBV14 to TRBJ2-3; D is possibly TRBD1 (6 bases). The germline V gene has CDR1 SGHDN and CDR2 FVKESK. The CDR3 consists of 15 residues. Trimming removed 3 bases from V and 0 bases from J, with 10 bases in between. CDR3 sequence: CASSHQTGSTDTQYF. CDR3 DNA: TGTGCCAGCAGCCACCAGACAGGTAGCACAGATACGCAGTATTTT.

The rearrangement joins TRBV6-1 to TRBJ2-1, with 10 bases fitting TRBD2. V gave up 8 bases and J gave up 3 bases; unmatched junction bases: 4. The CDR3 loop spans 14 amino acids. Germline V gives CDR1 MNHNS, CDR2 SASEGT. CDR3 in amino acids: CASGAGGFYNEQFF. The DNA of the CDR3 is TGTGCCAGCGGAGCGGGGGGGTTCTACAATGAGCAGTTCTTC.

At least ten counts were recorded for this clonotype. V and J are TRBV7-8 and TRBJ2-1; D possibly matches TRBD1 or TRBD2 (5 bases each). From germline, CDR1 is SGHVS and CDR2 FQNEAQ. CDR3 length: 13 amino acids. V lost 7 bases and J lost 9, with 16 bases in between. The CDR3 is CASTYRGPIEQFF. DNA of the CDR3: TGTGCCAGCACCTACCGGGGACCCATTGAGCAGTTCTTC.

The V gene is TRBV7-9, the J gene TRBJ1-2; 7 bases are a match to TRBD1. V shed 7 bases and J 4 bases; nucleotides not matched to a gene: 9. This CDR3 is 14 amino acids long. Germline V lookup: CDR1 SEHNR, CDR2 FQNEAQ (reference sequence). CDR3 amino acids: CASKGQPASYGYTF. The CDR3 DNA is TGTGCCAGCAAGGGACAGCCAGCCTCCTATGGCTACACCTTC.

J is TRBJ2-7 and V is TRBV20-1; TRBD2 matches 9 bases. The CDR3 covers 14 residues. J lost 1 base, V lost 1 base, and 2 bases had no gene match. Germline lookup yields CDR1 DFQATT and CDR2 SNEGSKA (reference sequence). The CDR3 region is CSARGGGGSYEQYF. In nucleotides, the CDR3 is TGCAGTGCTAGAGGCGGGGGGGGTTCCTACGAGCAGTACTTC.

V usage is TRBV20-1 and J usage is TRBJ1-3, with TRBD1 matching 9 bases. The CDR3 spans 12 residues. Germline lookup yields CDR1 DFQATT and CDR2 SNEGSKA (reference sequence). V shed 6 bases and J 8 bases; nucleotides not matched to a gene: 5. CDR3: CSALGQGYTIYF. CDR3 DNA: TGCAGTGCCCTCGGACAGGGGTACACCATATATTTT.

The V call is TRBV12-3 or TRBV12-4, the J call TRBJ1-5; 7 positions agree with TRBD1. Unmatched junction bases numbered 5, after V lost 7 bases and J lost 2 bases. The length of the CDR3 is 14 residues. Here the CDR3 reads CASTRGLGNQPQHF. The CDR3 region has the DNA TGTGCCAGCACAAGGGGGCTCGGCAATCAGCCCCAGCATTTT.

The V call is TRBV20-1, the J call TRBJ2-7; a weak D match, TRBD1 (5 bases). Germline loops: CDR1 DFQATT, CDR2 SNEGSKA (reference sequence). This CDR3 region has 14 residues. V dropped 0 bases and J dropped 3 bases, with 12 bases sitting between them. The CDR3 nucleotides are TGCAGTGCTAGAGATCAGGGCGGTTTCTACGAGCAGTACGTC. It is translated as CSARDQGGFYEQYV.